One sample yielded the 25 T cell receptor beta chains listed below, sequenced in a study of blood T cells in healthy people across ages. Primers used in a second PCR of about 7 to 12 cycles were a sample-barcoded 5' primer and a J-beta primer mix. TCRdb redid the calling of the 5' RACE reads with MiXCR, one entry per CDR3 protein. The data show more than 550,000 distinct CDR3 sequences, about 20% seen once. The sequencing sample was made of blood. The receptor source for this set is a man aged 65 to 79 in good health.

The genes are TRBV12-3 or TRBV12-4 and TRBJ2-3; D ambiguous. The CDR3 extends over 14 amino acids. Trimming removed 3 bases at V and 0 bases at J, with 7 bases between. CDR3 in DNA: TGTGCCAGCAGTTTCCTACAGAGCACAGATACGCAGTATTTT. Protein product: CASSFLQSTDTQYF.

V is TRBV6-5 and J is TRBJ2-4; 10 bases line up with TRBD2. The V and J ends lost 0 bases and 1 base, in that order; junction bases with no gene match: 0. The CDR3 covers 16 residues. From germline, CDR1 is MNHEY and CDR2 SVGAGI. The CDR3, as DNA: TGTGCCAGCAGTTACTCTAGCGGGGGGGCCAAAAACATTCAGTACTTC. This encodes CASSYSSGGAKNIQYF.

This rearrangement joins TRBV12-3 or TRBV12-4 to TRBJ2-1; 10 nucleotides agree with TRBD2. Trimming took 5 bases from V and 9 from J; bases not matched to a gene: 7. The CDR3 has 14 amino acids. The CDR3 DNA follows: TGTGCCAGCAGTCCTAGCGGGGGCCGGCTTGAGCAGTTCTTC. It yields the protein CASSPSGGRLEQFF.

This chain joins TRBV28 and TRBJ1-3; D unclear. There are 14 residues in the CDR3. Trimming removed 9 bases from V and 2 bases from J, with 14 bases in between. CDR1 MDHEN and CDR2 SYDVKM come from the germline V gene. CDR3 in DNA: TGTGCCAGTTTTATCCCGGCTCCTGGAAACACCATATATTTT. This gives the protein CASFIPAPGNTIYF.

This clonotype was counted only a few times. J is TRBJ1-1 and V is TRBV3-1, with a possible D match to TRBD1 (5 bases). Trimming shortened V by 6 bases and J by 7 bases, and 12 bases separated the two germline ends. Germline V gene lookup returns CDR1 LGHDT and CDR2 YNNKEL (reference sequence). The CDR3 has 12 amino acids. In DNA form, the CDR3 reads TGTGCCAGCAGGGAAGGGAGGGGTGAAGCTTTCTTT. Amino acid sequence: CASREGRGEAFF. Variable domain in full (rest from reference TRBV3-1 and TRBJ1-1): DTAVSQTPKYLVTQMGNDKSIKCEQNLGHDTMYWYKQDSKKFLKIMFSYNNKELIINETVPNRFSPKSPDKAHLNLHINSLELGDSAVYFCASREGRGEAFFGQGTRLTVV.

This clonotype has just a few counts. V is TRBV10-3 and J is TRBJ2-5; D is undetermined. Germline-derived CDR1 and CDR2 are ENHRY and SYGVKD. The CDR3 length is 13 residues. V was trimmed by 0 bases and J by 11 bases, leaving 13 bases between them. CDR3: CAISESVELGQYF. CDR3 DNA sequence: TGTGCCATCAGTGAGTCGGTGGAATTGGGGCAGTACTTC.

There are a few counts of this clonotype. The chain is built from TRBV24-1 and TRBJ1-2; D uncertain. Germline values: CDR1 KGHDR, CDR2 SFDVKD. This CDR3 has 13 residues. V was pared by 4 bases and J by 7 bases, with 12 bases between. The CDR3: CATSETRVGGYTF. CDR3 in DNA: TGTGCCACCAGTGAGACTCGGGTGGGTGGCTACACCTTC.

Regarding this clonotype: A much more abundant neighbour one base away suggests this may be a read error. This CDR3 reads CAISERPSGDNEQVF. In nucleotides, the CDR3 is TGTGCCATCAGTGAGAGGCCTAGCGGGGACAATGAGCAGGTCTTC. The chain joins TRBV10-3 to TRBJ2-5, with 9 nucleotides matching TRBD2. The germline V gene has CDR1 ENHRY and CDR2 SYGVKD. The CDR3 runs 15 residues.

This clonotype was detected only a few times. The genes are TRBV5-1 and TRBJ2-4, with D possibly TRBD1 on 6 matching bases. The CDR3 is 14 residues long. Trimming shortened V by 7 bases and J by 0 bases, and 11 bases separated the two germline ends. CDR1 is SGHRS and CDR2 is YFSETQ in the germline V gene. In DNA, the CDR3 is TGCGCCAGCCTAGGGACACTAGCCAAAAACATTCAGTACTTC. Translated: CASLGTLAKNIQYF.

The chain links TRBV3-1 to TRBJ1-2; possibly TRBD1 for D (5 bases). The CDR3 is made up of 12 amino acids. V lost 2 bases and J 8 bases, leaving 9 bases between the germline ends. In germline, CDR1 is LGHDT, CDR2 YNNKEL (reference sequence). For the CDR3, the DNA is TGTGCCAGCAGCCAAACGGACAACGGCTACACCTTC. It encodes CASSQTDNGYTF.

This clonotype came up a few times. This sequence joins TRBV20-1 and TRBJ2-1; the match to TRBD2 covers 8 bases. The V gene's germline CDR1 is DFQATT and CDR2 SNEGSKA (reference sequence). CDR3 length: 13 amino acids. V dropped 4 bases and J dropped 8; count of bases not matched to a gene: 7. CDR3 region: CSATGRAIDEQFF. As DNA, the CDR3 is TGCAGTGCTACCGGGAGGGCCATCGATGAGCAGTTCTTC.

This clonotype occurred once. Given a much more abundant clone one base away, this may be a read error. This chain links TRBV7-3 with TRBJ2-5; unclear D gene. CDR1 and CDR2 (germline): SGHTA, FQGTGA. The CDR3 spans 13 residues. CDR3 bases: TGTGCCAGCAGCTTACTACAGAACAATGAGCAGATCTTC. Its translation: CASSLLQNNEQIF. The whole variable domain, remainder taken from reference TRBV7-3 and TRBJ2-5, is GAGVSQTPSNKVTEKGKYVELRCDPISGHTALYWYRQSLGQGPEFLIYFQGTGAADDSGLPNDRFFAVRPEGSVSTLKIQRTERGDSAVYLCASSLLQNNEQIFGPGTRLLVL.

The chain uses TRBV19 and TRBJ2-1; the match to TRBD1 covers 7 bases. The CDR3 totals 15 residues. CDR1 is LNHDA and CDR2 is SQIVND in the germline V gene (reference sequence). V gave up 2 bases and J gave up 4 bases; unmatched junction bases: 5. The chain's CDR3 is CASSIMTGPYNEQFF. CDR3 bases: TGTGCCAGTAGTATAATGACAGGGCCTTACAATGAGCAGTTCTTC.

The sample holds a few counts of this clonotype. The chain uses TRBV29-1 and TRBJ2-3; 9 bases are a match to TRBD1. CDR3 length: 16 residues. The J segment lost 0 bases and the V segment lost 8 bases, leaving 12 bases of the junction unmatched. Germline V CDR1 and CDR2: SQVTM, ANQGSEA. CDR3 protein: CSPTYRDRDSTDTQYF. The CDR3 DNA follows: TGCAGCCCTACGTACCGGGACAGGGATAGCACAGATACGCAGTATTTT.

This CDR3 is CASVLGDSNQPQHF. The CDR3 DNA reads as TGTGCCAGCGTTCTGGGGGATAGCAATCAGCCCCAGCATTTT. This chain uses TRBV28 with TRBJ1-5; D is possibly TRBD1 (5 bases). Germline CDR1 is MDHEN and CDR2 is SYDVKM. V gave up 8 bases and J gave up 0 bases, with 11 bases separating them. The CDR3 spans 14 residues.

The gene calls are TRBV2 and TRBJ1-4, with D maybe TRBD1 (5 bases). Germline V gene sequence: CDR1 SNHLY, CDR2 FYNNEI. The CDR3 loop spans 12 amino acids. CDR3 DNA: TGTGCGCGGGGGACAACTAATGAAAAACTGTTTTTT. This gives the protein CARGTTNEKLFF.

This clonotype came up a few times. This chain connects TRBV10-3 to TRBJ2-3; D gene unclear. Germline V gives CDR1 ENHRY, CDR2 SYGVKD. This CDR3 is 16 amino acids long. Trimming cost V 6 bases and J 2 bases, with 18 bases left between them. The CDR3 coding sequence is TGTGCCATCAGCCGCCAAGCGAGAGGCCCCACAGATACGCAGTATTTT. Its translation: CAISRQARGPTDTQYF.

This clonotype came up a few times. The chain uses TRBV29-1 and TRBJ2-5; D gene uncertain. CDR1 is SQVTM, CDR2 ANQGSEA, per germline. V shed 6 bases and J shed 9 bases, with 20 bases lying between them. The length of the CDR3 is 13 residues. The CDR3 spells CSVARTEGLAQYF. The CDR3 region has the DNA TGCAGCGTGGCCAGGACCGAAGGCTTAGCCCAGTACTTC.

This clonotype was seen more than once but under ten times. This chain uses TRBV5-1 with TRBJ2-1, with 8 bases matching TRBD2. V trimming: 4 bases; J trimming: 0 bases; junction bases outside the gene matches: 9. The CDR3 is 17 amino acids. The germline V gene has CDR1 SGHRS and CDR2 YFSETQ. CDR3 DNA sequence: TGCGCCAGCAGCGGAATACTAGCGGTAAGCTCCTACAATGAGCAGTTCTTC. Protein: CASSGILAVSSYNEQFF.

This clonotype was picked up a small number of times. The chain has TRBV7-2 and TRBJ1-5; 8 nucleotides match TRBD1. V dropped 2 bases and J dropped 7; count of bases not matched to a gene: 10. The CDR3 has 16 residues. Germline V CDR1 and CDR2: SGHTA, FQGNSA. CDR3 DNA sequence: TGTGCCAGCAGCTTAAATGTCGGGGACAGGCGCCAGCCCCAGCATTTT. Translated, it gives CASSLNVGDRRQPQHF.

The chain joins TRBV7-8 to TRBJ1-3; D ambiguous. V lost 5 bases and J lost 4, with 15 bases in between. CDR3 length equals 15 residues. Per the germline V gene, CDR1 is SGHVS and CDR2 is FQNEAQ. CDR3 residues: CASSPRRRGGNTIYF. The CDR3 bases are TGTGCCAGCAGCCCGCGGCGGAGAGGAGGAAACACCATATATTTT.

The V gene is TRBV12-3 or TRBV12-4, the J gene TRBJ2-3; D uncertain. V lost 6 bases and J lost 4, with 8 bases in between. The CDR3 totals 12 residues. CDR3 sequence (DNA): TGTGCCAGCAGATGGGAATCAGATACGCAGTATTTT. Translated, it gives CASRWESDTQYF.

There are many counts of this clonotype. J is TRBJ2-3 and V is TRBV29-1, with D hard to call. The ends were cut back, 7 bases at V and 1 base at J, with 15 bases in the middle. The CDR3 has 14 residues. Germline CDR1 reads SQVTM; CDR2 reads ANQGSEA. For the CDR3, the DNA is TGCAGCGAAAGCAGAGGTGTAGGCACAGATACGCAGTATTTT. Translation gives CSESRGVGTDTQYF.

The gene calls are TRBV20-1 and TRBJ2-3; D uncertain. Germline values: CDR1 DFQATT, CDR2 SNEGSKA (reference sequence). Between the trimmed V and J ends, which lost 3 bases and 4 bases, there was a span of 5 bases. The CDR3 totals 11 residues. The CDR3 is CSASQADTQYF. The CDR3 DNA follows: TGCAGTGCTAGTCAGGCAGATACGCAGTATTTT.

The genes are TRBV10-3 and TRBJ2-1; 11 nucleotides agree with TRBD2. Germline V gene sequence: CDR1 ENHRY, CDR2 SYGVKD. V was clipped by 6 bases and J by 7 bases; unmatched bases: 5. The CDR3 loop spans 14 amino acids. CDR3 residues: CAIRASGGQNEQFF. CDR3 coding DNA: TGTGCCATCAGAGCTAGCGGGGGGCAAAATGAGCAGTTCTTC.